This T cell receptor beta chain appears in the sequencing data of a study of T cell changes during pregnancy in multiple sclerosis. The assay was immunoSEQ multiplex PCR, and TCRdb's table has in-frame clones only and misses some. Seen here are 55,000 to 65,000 clones, more than 85% observed once, and the top ten hold about 0.9%. Sample: peripheral blood, taken in the first trimester of pregnancy. The clonotype originates from a female donor with multiple sclerosis, enrolled in a pregnancy study.

CDR3 bases: TGCGCCAGCAGCCAAGAGGTGTTCGGGACAGGGTTTTACGAGCAGTACTTC. Encoded protein: CASSQEVFGTGFYEQYF. The genes are TRBV4-3 and TRBJ2-7; 9 nucleotides match TRBD1. Germline V lookup: CDR1 LGHNA, CDR2 YSLEER. The CDR3 runs 17 residues. V shed 0 bases, J shed 4 bases, and the junction held 10 bases outside the gene matches.